These T cell receptor beta chains were read from a single sample in a study of blood T cell repertoires in COVID-19. Profiling relied on immunoSEQ multiplex PCR, and the TCRdb table lists in-frame clones only, not all of them. The sample contains about 290,000 clones, roughly 90% of which appear only once. The sequencing sample was made of PBMCs or T cells enriched from blood (not recorded which). The receptors were gathered from a woman aged 40-49 years who had recovered from COVID-19. Each CDR3 is given with its conserved first and last residue. A D gene is named only where the DNA matches it firmly. Clone size is shown for a subset of rows, as once, few, many or a class of expanded clone.

v_call,d_call,j_call,clone_size,cdr3_aa,cdr3_nt
TRBV5-4,.,TRBJ2-3,.,CASSFSGHLWEQYF,TGTGCCAGCAGCTTCTCGGGACACCTTTGGGAACAGTATTTT
TRBV30,.,TRBJ2-2,few,CAWSVLSTDTGELFF,TGTGCCTGGAGTGTACTATCAACCGACACCGGGGAGCTGTTTTTT
TRBV19,.,TRBJ1-2,.,CASRRDRRANYGYTF,TGTGCCAGTAGGCGTGACAGGAGAGCTAACTATGGCTACACCTTC
TRBV3-1/TRBV3-2,.,TRBJ1-2,.,CASSQESRGAYGYTF,TGTGCCAGCAGCCAAGAATCTCGGGGTGCCTATGGCTACACCTTC
TRBV6-5,.,TRBJ2-7,.,CASSSPGEQYF,TGTGCCAGCAGTTCCCCGGGGGAGCAGTACTTC
TRBV7-3,TRBD2,TRBJ2-3,once,CASSLRRGRELDTQYF,TGTGCCAGCAGCTTAAGGCGAGGGCGGGAGTTAGATACGCAGTATTTT
TRBV25-1,.,TRBJ2-7,.,CASGGQTYEQYF,TGTGCCAGCGGTGGGCAGACCTACGAGCAGTACTTC
TRBV30,.,TRBJ1-6,.,CAWGPFGNSPLHF,TGTGCCTGGGGTCCCTTCGGGAATTCACCCCTCCACTTT
TRBV7-8,.,TRBJ2-5,.,CASSNPRGTIETQYF,TGTGCCAGCAGTAATCCGCGGGGAACTATAGAGACCCAGTACTTC
TRBV5-4,.,TRBJ1-3,.,CASSLASVQGGNTIYF,TGTGCCAGCAGCTTGGCCTCGGTGCAGGGAGGAAACACCATATATTTT
TRBV11-2,TRBD2,TRBJ2-3,.,CASSLSGGGPTDTQYF,TGTGCCAGCAGCTTATCGGGCGGGGGGCCCACAGATACGCAGTATTTT
TRBV6-5,TRBD2,TRBJ2-3,.,CASSQTSGGDTQYF,TGTGCCAGCAGCCAAACTAGCGGCGGGGATACGCAGTATTTT